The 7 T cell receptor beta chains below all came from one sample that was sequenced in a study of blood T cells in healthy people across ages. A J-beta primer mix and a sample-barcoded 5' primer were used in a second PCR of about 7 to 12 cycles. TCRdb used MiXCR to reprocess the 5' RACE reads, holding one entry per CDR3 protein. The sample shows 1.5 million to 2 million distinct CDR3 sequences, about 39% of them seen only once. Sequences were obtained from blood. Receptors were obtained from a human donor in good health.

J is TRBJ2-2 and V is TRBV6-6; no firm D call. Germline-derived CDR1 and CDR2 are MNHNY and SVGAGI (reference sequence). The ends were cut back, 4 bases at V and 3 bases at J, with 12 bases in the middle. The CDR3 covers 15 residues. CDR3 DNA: TGTGCCAGCAGTTTATACCAACCAGACACCGGGGAGCTGTTTTTT. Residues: CASSLYQPDTGELFF.

The CDR3 region is CASKPSPSADTQYF. CDR3 DNA: TGTGCCAGCAAACCTAGCCCTAGCGCAGATACGCAGTATTTT. This chain joins TRBV7-3 and TRBJ2-3; tentatively, D is TRBD2 (6 bases). The CDR3 totals 14 residues. Germline V gene sequence: CDR1 SGHTA, CDR2 FQGTGA. The V and J ends lost 7 bases and 4 bases respectively, with 15 bases between them.

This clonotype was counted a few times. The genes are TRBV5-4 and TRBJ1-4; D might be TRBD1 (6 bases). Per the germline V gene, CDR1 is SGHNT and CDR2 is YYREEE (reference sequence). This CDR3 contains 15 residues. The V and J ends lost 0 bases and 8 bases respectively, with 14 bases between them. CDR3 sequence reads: CASSLGAGAKEKLFF. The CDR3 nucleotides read TGTGCCAGCAGCTTGGGGGCAGGGGCGAAAGAAAAACTGTTTTTT.

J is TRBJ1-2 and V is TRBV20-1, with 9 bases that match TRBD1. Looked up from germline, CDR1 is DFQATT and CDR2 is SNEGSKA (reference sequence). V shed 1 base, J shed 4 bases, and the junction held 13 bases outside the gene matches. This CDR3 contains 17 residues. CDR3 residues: CSARGSDRGGNPYGYTF. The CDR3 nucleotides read TGCAGTGCTAGAGGGTCGGACAGGGGTGGAAACCCCTATGGCTACACCTTC.

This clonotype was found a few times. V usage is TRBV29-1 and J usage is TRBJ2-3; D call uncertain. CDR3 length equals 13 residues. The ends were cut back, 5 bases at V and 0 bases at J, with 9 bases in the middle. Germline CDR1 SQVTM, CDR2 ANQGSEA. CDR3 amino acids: CSVSARSTDTQYF. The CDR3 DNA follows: TGCAGCGTTTCCGCTAGGAGCACAGATACGCAGTATTTT.

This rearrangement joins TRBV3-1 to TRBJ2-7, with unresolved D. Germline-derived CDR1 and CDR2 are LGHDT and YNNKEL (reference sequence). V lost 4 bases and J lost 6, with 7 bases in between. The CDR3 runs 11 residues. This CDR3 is CASSLHSEQYF. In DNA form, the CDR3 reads TGTGCCAGCAGCCTCCACAGCGAGCAGTACTTC.

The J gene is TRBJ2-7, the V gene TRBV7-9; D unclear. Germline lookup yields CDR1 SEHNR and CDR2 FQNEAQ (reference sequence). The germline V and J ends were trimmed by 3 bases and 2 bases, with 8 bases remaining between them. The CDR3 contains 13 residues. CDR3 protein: CASSFFIPYEQYF. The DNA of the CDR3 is TGTGCCAGCAGCTTTTTCATCCCCTACGAGCAGTACTTC.